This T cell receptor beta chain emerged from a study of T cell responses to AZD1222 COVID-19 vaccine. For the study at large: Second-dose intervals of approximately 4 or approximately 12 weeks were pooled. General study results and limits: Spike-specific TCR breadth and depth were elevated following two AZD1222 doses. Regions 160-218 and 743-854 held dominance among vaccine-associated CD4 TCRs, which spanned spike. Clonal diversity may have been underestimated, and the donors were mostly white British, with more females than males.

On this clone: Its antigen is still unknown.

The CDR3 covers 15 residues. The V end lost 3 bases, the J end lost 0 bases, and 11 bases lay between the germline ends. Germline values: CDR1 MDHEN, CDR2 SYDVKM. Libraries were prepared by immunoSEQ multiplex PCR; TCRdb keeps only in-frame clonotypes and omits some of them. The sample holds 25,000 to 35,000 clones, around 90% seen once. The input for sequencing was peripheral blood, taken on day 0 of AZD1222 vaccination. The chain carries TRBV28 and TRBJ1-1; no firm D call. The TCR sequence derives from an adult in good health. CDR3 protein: CASSFDPTMNTEAFF. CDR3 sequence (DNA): TGTGCCAGCAGTTTCGACCCGACGATGAACACTGAAGCTTTCTTT.